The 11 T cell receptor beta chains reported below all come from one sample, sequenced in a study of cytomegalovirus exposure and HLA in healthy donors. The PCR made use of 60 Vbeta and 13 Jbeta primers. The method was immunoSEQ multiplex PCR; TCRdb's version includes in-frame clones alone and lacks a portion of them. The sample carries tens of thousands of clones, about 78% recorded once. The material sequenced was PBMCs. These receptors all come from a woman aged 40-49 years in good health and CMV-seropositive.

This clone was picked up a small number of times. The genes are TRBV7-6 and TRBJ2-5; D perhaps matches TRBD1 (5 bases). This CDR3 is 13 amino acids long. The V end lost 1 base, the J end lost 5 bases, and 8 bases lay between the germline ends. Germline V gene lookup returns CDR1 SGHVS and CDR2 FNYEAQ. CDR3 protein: CASSLVQAETQYF. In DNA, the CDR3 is TGTGCCAGCAGCTTAGTACAGGCCGAGACCCAGTACTTC.

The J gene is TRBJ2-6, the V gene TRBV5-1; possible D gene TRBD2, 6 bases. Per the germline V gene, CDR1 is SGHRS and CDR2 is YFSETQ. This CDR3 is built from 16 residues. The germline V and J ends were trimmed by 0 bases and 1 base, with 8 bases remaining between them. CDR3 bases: TGCGCCAGCAGCTTGGCCCGGGGGTCTGGGGCCAACGTCCTGACTTTC. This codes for CASSLARGSGANVLTF.

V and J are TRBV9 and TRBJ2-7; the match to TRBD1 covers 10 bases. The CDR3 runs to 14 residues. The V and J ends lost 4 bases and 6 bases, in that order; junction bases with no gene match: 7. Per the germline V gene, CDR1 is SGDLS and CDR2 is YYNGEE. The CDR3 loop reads CASSRQGAYGEQYF. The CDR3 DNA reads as TGTGCCAGCAGCCGACAGGGGGCGTATGGCGAGCAGTACTTC.

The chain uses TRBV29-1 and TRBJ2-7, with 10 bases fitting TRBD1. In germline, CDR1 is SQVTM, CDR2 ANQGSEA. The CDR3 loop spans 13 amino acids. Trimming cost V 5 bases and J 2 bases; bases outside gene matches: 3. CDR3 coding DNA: TGCAGCGTTTACGGACAGGGGGCCTACGAGCAGTACTTC. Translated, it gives CSVYGQGAYEQYF.

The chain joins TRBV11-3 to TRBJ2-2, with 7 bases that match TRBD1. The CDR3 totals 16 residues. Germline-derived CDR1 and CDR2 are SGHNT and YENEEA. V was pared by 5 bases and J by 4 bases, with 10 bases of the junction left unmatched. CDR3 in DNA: TGTGCCAGCAGCCTCCCGACAGGGTATCGCACCGGGGAGCTGTTTTTT. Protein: CASSLPTGYRTGELFF.

In DNA, the CDR3 is TGTGCCAGCGGGACAGGGGGCCTTGGCTACACCTTC. Residues: CASGTGGLGYTF. The chain joins TRBV7-6 to TRBJ1-2; TRBD1 matches at 12 bases. Germline V gene sequence: CDR1 SGHVS, CDR2 FNYEAQ. The CDR3 has 12 residues. V lost 8 bases, J lost 7 bases, and 2 bases stayed unmatched. Drawing the rest from reference TRBV7-6 and TRBJ1-2, the complete variable domain is GAGVSQSPRYKVTKRGQDVALRCDPISGHVSLYWYRQALGQGPEFLTYFNYEAQQDKSGLPNDRFSAERPEGSISTLTIQRTEQRDSAMYRCASGTGGLGYTFGSGTRLTVV.

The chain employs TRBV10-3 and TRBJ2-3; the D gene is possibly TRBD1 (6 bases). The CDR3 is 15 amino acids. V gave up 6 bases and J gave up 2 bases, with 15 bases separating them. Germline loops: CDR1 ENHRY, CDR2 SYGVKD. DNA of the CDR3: TGTGCCATCAGGACGAGCAGGGGTAACACAGATACGCAGTATTTT. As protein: CAIRTSRGNTDTQYF.

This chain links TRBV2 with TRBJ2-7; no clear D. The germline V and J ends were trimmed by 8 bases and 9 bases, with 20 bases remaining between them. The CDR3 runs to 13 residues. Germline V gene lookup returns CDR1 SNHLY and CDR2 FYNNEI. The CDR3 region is CASSQMESQWQYF. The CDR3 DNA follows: TGTGCCAGCTCCCAGATGGAGTCCCAGTGGCAGTACTTC.

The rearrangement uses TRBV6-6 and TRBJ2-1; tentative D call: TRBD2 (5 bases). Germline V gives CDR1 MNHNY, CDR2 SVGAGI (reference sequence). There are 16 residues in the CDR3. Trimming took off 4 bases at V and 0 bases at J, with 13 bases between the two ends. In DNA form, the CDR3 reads TGTGCCAGCAGTTCAAATCGAGGGTTCTCCTACAATGAGCAGTTCTTC. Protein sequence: CASSSNRGFSYNEQFF.

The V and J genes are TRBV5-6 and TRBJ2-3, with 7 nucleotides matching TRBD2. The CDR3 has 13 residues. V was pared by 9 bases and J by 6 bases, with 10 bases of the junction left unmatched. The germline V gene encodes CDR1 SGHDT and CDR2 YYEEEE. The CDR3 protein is CAMPRWGGDTQYF. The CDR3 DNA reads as TGTGCCATGCCAAGATGGGGAGGGGATACGCAGTATTTT.

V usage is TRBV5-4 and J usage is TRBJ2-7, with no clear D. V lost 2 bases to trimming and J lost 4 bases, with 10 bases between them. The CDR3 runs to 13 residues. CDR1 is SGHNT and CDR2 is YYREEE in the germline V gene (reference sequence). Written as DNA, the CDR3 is TGTGCCAGCAGCTTCGGCAGCGATTACGAGCAGTACTTC. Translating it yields CASSFGSDYEQYF.